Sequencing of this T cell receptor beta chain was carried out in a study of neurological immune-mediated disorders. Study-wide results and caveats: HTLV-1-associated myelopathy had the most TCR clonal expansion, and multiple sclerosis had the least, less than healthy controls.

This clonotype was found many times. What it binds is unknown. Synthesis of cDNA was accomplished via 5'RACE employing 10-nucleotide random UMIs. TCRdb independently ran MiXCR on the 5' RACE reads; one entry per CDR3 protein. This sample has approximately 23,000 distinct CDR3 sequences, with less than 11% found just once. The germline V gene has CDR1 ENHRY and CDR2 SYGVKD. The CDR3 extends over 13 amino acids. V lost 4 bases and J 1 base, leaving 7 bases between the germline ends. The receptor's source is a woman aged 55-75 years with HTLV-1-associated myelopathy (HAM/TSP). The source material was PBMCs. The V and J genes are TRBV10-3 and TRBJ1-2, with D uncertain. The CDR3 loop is CAISGTLNYGYTF. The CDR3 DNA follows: TGTGCCATCAGTGGGACCCTTAACTATGGCTACACCTTC.